This entry describes one T cell receptor beta chain. These data belong to a study of blood T cell repertoires in COVID-19. The overall study: Spain, Italy and the United States supplied samples that represented acute and convalescent COVID-19. PBMCs, B-cell-depleted T cells, or T cells provided the cDNA or gDNA that made up the material.

The V end was cut by 6 bases, the J end by 0 bases, with 6 bases between. Per germline, CDR1 ENHRY and CDR2 SYGVKD. This CDR3 has 12 amino acids. Source study methods: The assay estimated nucleated cells by amplifying reference gene primers. Clones were read by immunoSEQ multiplex PCR, and TCRdb kept only the in-frame ones, dropping some. The V and J calls and clone size are taken from that table; D and trimming were inferred from the DNA. The sample contains approximately 100,000 clones, 84% of which appear only once. The chain carries TRBV10-3 and TRBJ2-7; D is uncertain. Sequences were obtained from peripheral blood. This receptor was taken from a human donor in a cohort sampled during active or convalescent COVID-19. This chain's CDR3 is CAIRATSYEQYF. The CDR3 coding sequence is TGTGCCATCAGGGCCACCTCCTACGAGCAGTACTTC.